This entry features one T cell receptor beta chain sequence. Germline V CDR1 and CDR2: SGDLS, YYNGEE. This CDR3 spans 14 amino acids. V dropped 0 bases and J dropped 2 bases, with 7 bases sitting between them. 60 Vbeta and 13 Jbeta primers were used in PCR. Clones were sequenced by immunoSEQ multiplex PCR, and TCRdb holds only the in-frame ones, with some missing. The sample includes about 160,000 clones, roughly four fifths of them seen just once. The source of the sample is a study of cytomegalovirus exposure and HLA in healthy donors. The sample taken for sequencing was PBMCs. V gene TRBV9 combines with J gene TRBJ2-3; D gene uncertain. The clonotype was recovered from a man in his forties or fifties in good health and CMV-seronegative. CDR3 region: CASSVGSTTDTQYF. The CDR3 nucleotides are TGTGCCAGCAGCGTAGGTAGTACCACAGATACGCAGTATTTT.